This T cell receptor (beta chain) was found in a study of shared clonotypes between healthy human individuals. Study-wide results and limits: Investigators collected only blood, and repertoires in tissues likely differ.

The germline V gene has CDR1 MDHEN and CDR2 SYDVKM. Trimming took 7 bases from V and 4 from J, leaving 14 bases between them. CDR3 length: 13 amino acids. The data were produced by immunoSEQ multiplex PCR, yet TCRdb's version contains in-frame clones alone and is incomplete. There are roughly 1,600,000 clones in the sample; approximately 98.5% occur only once, and roughly 0.36% lies in the top ten. Comments on this clone: What it binds is not known.

The sequenced sample consisted of naive CD4+ T cells sorted from blood. Indicated subset: CD45RA+ positively selected. The chain is built from TRBV28 and TRBJ2-7; no reliable D call. The sequence was collected from a man aged 25 to 40 in good health. CDR3 DNA sequence: TGTGCCAGCACACTCCCTAGTTCGTACGAGCAGTACTTC. Translated: CASTLPSSYEQYF.